The clone carrying this TCR beta chain was detected only a few times. Antigen unknown. This entry comes from a study of T-cell memory formation after mild COVID-19. General study points: Clones contracting over day 15 to 85 were CD4/CD8 balanced, with later expanders leaning CD4+. Some SARS-CoV-2-responding clones were already detected in memory before infection.

Constant-segment primers and 5'RACE yielded cDNA libraries for TCR alpha and TCR beta, each carrying sample barcodes and UMIs. TCRdb used MiXCR to reprocess the 5' RACE reads, holding one entry per CDR3 protein. This sample has over 150,000 distinct CDR3 sequences, with over 20% found just once. The V and J ends lost 2 bases and 3 bases, in that order; junction bases with no gene match: 10. The CDR3 is 16 amino acids. Germline V CDR1 and CDR2: ENHRY, SYGVKD. The sequence was collected from an adult woman who had mild COVID-19 (a few samples of this study predate the infection). Cell type and time point are not known. J is TRBJ2-7 and V is TRBV10-3; 7 bases line up with TRBD1. The sequenced material came from PBMCs or a T cell subset sorted from them (not recorded which). The CDR3 here is CAISEATGQRLYEQYF. CDR3 DNA sequence: TGTGCCATCAGTGAGGCTACGGGACAGAGACTCTACGAGCAGTACTTC.